The present T cell receptor (beta chain) was sequenced within a study of T cell clonality in common variable immunodeficiency. Findings and limits, study-wide: Compared with healthy controls, CVID subjects showed increased TCRbeta clonality, mostly in about a third.

The method was immunoSEQ multiplex PCR; TCRdb's version includes in-frame clones alone and lacks a portion of them. This sample carries 40,000 to 45,000 clones and no singletons, and more than 9% goes to the top ten. Between the trimmed V and J ends, which lost 4 bases and 6 bases, there was a span of 11 bases. The germline V gene encodes CDR1 SGHRS and CDR2 YFSETQ. The CDR3 loop spans 12 amino acids. As to this clone: The antigen is undetermined. Read sequence stops 3 residues before the CDR3 end, and the germline J gene provides the missing end.

The chain uses TRBV5-1 and TRBJ2-7, with D possibly TRBD1 on 6 matching bases. The sequence was obtained from a person aged 18-70 years in good health. The sample comprised peripheral blood mononuclear cells. CDR3: CASSPQGTEQYF. Partial CDR3 DNA: TGCGCCAGCAGCCCGCAGGGGACCGAG.